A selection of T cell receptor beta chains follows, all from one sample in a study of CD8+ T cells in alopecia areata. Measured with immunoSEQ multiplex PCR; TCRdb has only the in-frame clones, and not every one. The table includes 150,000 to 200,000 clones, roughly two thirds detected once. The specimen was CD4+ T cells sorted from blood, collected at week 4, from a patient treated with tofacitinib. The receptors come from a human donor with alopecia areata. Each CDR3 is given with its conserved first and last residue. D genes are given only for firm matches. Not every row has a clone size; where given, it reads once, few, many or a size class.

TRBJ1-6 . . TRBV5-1 CASSLDGGYNSPLHF TGCGCCAGCAGCTTGGACGGGGGGTATAATTCACCCCTCCACTTT
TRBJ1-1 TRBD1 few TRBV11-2 CASSAQGWTEAFF TGTGCCAGCAGCGCACAGGGGTGGACTGAAGCTTTCTTT
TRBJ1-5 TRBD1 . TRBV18 CASSPTRLDRGQPQHF TGTGCCAGCTCACCTACCAGGTTGGACAGGGGTCAGCCCCAGCATTTT
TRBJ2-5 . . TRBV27 CASAWGRNQETQYF TGTGCCAGCGCGTGGGGACGGAACCAAGAGACCCAGTACTTC
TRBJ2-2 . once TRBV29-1 CSIKRGTGGLFF TGCAGCATTAAGAGGGGAACCGGGGGGCTGTTTTTT
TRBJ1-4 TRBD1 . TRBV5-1 CASSVTGGADDEKLFF TGCGCCAGCAGCGTGACAGGGGGCGCGGACGATGAAAAACTGTTTTTT
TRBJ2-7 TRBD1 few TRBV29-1 CSISPPGTGANEQYF TGCAGCATCTCTCCCCCAGGGACAGGGGCCAACGAGCAGTACTTC
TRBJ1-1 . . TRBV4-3 CASSQDPGREAFF TGCGCCAGCAGCCAAGATCCGGGGAGGGAAGCTTTCTTT
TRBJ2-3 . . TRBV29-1 CSAKRRGGTDTQYF TGCAGCGCTAAACGGAGGGGGGGCACAGATACGCAGTATTTT
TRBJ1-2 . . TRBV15 CATSRGAGDGYTF TGTGCCACCAGCAGAGGGGCGGGGGACGGCTACACCTTC
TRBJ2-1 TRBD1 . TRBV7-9 CASSASIQGTEQFF TGTGCCAGCAGCGCATCTATACAGGGGACAGAGCAGTTCTTC
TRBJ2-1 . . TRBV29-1 CSGVAGQSSYNEQFF TGCAGCGGAGTCGCGGGACAGAGCTCCTACAATGAGCAGTTCTTC
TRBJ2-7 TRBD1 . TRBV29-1 CSVGPGQGAYEQYF TGCAGCGTTGGACCGGGACAGGGGGCTTACGAGCAGTACTTC
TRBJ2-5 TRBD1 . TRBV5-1 CASSLGQGPQETQYF TGCGCCAGCAGCTTGGGACAGGGTCCCCAAGAGACCCAGTACTTC
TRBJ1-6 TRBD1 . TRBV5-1 CASSRWKDRTSDSPLHF TGCGCCAGCAGTCGCTGGAAGGACAGGACTTCGGATTCACCCCTCCACTTT
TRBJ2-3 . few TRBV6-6 CASSYSHSSTDTQYF TGTGCCAGCAGTTACTCGCACTCGAGCACAGATACGCAGTATTTT
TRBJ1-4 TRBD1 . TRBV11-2 CASSRGTGRDEKLFF TGTGCCAGCAGCCGGGGGACAGGGAGAGATGAAAAACTGTTTTTT
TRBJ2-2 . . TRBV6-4 CASSDGTGELFF TGTGCCAGCAGTGACGGTACCGGGGAGCTGTTTTTT
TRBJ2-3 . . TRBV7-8 CASSLAGSDTQYF TGTGCCAGCAGCTTAGCGGGATCAGATACGCAGTATTTT
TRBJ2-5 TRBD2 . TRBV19 CASSIIGLAGGRETQYF TGTGCCAGTAGTATCATCGGACTAGCGGGGGGGCGGGAGACCCAGTACTTC
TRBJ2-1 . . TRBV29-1 CSVVKRISSYNEQFF TGCAGCGTTGTCAAGCGGATTTCCTCCTACAATGAGCAGTTCTTC
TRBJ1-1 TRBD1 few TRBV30 CAWSRGRNTEAFF TGTGCCTGGAGTAGGGGGCGGAACACTGAAGCTTTCTTT
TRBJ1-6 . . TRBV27 CASSEGGRATSPLHF TGTGCCAGCAGTGAGGGGGGGAGAGCAACTTCACCCCTCCACTTT
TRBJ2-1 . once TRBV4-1 CASSQDTGDYNEQFF TGCGCCAGCAGCCAAGACACGGGAGACTACAATGAGCAGTTCTTC
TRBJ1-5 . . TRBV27 CASSFAVNSNQPQHF TGTGCCAGCAGTTTCGCCGTGAATAGCAATCAGCCCCAGCATTTT
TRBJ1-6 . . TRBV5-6 CASSLVSPLASPLHF TGTGCCAGCAGCTTGGTCAGTCCGCTCGCCTCACCCCTCCACTTT
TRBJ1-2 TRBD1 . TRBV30 CAWAGQGFYGYTF TGTGCCTGGGCGGGACAGGGGTTCTATGGCTACACCTTC
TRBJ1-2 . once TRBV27 CASSLRKPFYYGYTF TGTGCCAGCAGTTTACGCAAACCTTTTTACTATGGCTACACCTTC
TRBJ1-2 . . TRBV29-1 CSVDPRNYGYTF TGCAGCGTGGATCCTCGGAACTATGGCTACACCTTC
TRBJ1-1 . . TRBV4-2 CASSQERGSTEAFF TGTGCCAGCAGCCAAGAGAGAGGGAGCACTGAAGCTTTCTTT
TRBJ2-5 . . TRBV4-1 CASSLGLTETQYF TGCGCCAGCAGTCTCGGACTTACAGAGACCCAGTACTTC
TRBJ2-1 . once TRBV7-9 CASSLGLYNEQFF TGTGCCAGCAGCTTGGGACTCTACAATGAGCAGTTCTTC
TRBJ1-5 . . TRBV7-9 CASTWGNQPQHF TGTGCCAGCACTTGGGGCAATCAGCCCCAGCATTTT
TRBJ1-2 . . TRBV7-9 CASSLAQTKLNHGYTF TGTGCCAGCAGCTTAGCGCAGACCAAGCTTAACCATGGCTACACCTTC
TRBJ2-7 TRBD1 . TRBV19 CASSRGQAGSYEQYF TGTGCCAGTAGTCGGGGACAGGCGGGATCCTACGAGCAGTACTTC
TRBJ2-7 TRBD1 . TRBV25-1 CASSETGGTYEQYF TGTGCCAGCAGTGAAACAGGGGGAACCTACGAGCAGTACTTC
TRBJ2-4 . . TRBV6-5 CASMQRNIQYF TGTGCCAGCATGCAGCGGAACATTCAGTACTTC
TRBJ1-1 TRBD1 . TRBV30 CAWSGDRRNTEAFF TGTGCCTGGAGTGGGGACAGACGGAACACTGAAGCTTTCTTT
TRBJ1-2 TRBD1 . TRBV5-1 CASSLGLPGQGARDYGYTF TGCGCCAGCAGCTTGGGGCTTCCGGGACAGGGGGCTCGAGACTATGGCTACACCTTC
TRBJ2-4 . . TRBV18 CASSRRIPLLGKNIQYF TGTGCCAGCTCACGCAGGATCCCTTTGCTAGGCAAAAACATTCAGTACTTC
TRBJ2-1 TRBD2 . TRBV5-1 CASSSTSGIYNEQFF TGCGCCAGCAGCTCTACTAGCGGGATTTACAATGAGCAGTTCTTC
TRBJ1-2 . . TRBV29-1 CSAIRGAGLAYGYTF TGCAGCGCCATAAGAGGGGCAGGACTAGCCTATGGCTACACCTTC
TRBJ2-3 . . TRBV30 CAWSSPWGLDTQYF TGTGCCTGGAGCTCTCCGTGGGGGTTGGATACGCAGTATTTT
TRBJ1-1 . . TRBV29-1 CSVDRGGSEAFF TGCAGCGTTGACAGGGGAGGCAGTGAAGCTTTCTTT
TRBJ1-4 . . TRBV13 CASSLGRRIEKLFF TGTGCCAGCAGCTTGGGTCGTCGGATAGAAAAACTGTTTTTT
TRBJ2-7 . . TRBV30 CAWRTVVYEQYF TGTGCCTGGAGGACTGTGGTCTACGAGCAGTACTTC
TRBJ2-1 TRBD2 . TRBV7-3 CASSVGLAGVNEQFF TGTGCCAGCAGCGTGGGACTAGCGGGGGTCAATGAGCAGTTCTTC
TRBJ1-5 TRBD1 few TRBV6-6 CASDGQGMRGNQPQHF TGTGCCAGCGATGGACAGGGAATGAGGGGCAATCAGCCCCAGCATTTT
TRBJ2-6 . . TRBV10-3 CAISDPGAGSGANVLTF TGTGCCATCAGTGACCCAGGGGCGGGCTCTGGGGCCAACGTCCTGACTTTC
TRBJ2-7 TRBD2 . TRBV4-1 CASSQEGTSGFYEQYF TGCGCCAGCAGCCAAGAAGGGACTAGCGGGTTCTACGAGCAGTACTTC
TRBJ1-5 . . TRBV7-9 CASSLQGNQPQHF TGTGCCAGCAGCCTCCAGGGGAATCAGCCCCAGCATTTT
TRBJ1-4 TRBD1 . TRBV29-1 CSVGSAVGQGLFF TGCAGCGTTGGTTCGGCGGTTGGACAGGGGCTGTTTTTT
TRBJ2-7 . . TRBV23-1 CATRSRDPYEQYF TGCGCCACCAGAAGCAGGGATCCCTACGAGCAGTACTTC
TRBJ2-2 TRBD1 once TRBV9 CASSVGTGWTGELFF TGTGCCAGCAGCGTAGGGACAGGGTGGACCGGGGAGCTGTTTTTT
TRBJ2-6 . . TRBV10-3 CAISGSSGANVLTF TGTGCCATCAGTGGGAGCTCTGGGGCCAACGTCCTGACTTTC
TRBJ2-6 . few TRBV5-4 CASSLVRSGANVLTF TGTGCCAGCAGCTTGGTAAGATCTGGGGCCAACGTCCTGACTTTC
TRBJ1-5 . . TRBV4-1 CASSQAGGTHQPQHF TGCGCCAGCAGCCAAGCTGGCGGGACTCATCAGCCCCAGCATTTT
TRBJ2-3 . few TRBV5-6 CASSLVGHLQYF TGTGCCAGCAGCTTGGTGGGGCACTTGCAGTATTTT
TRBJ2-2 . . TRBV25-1 CASRSLGSNTGELFF TGTGCCAGCAGGTCTCTGGGGTCGAACACCGGGGAGCTGTTTTTT